The 7 T cell receptor beta chains below were found in one sample sequenced in a study of T-cell reconstitution after alpha-beta-depleted transplantation in children. Preparing the TCRbeta library involved the use of unique molecular identifiers. Via MiXCR, TCRdb re-called the PCR reads, giving one row per CDR3 protein. The sample lists about 110,000 distinct CDR3 sequences; around 10% were seen once. Source: PBMCs from the stem cell graft donor, taken from the stem cell graft. These receptors were obtained from a human donor who donated a stem cell graft to a child with acute lymphoblastic leukemia.

There are many counts of this clonotype. The chain links TRBV6-4 to TRBJ2-1, with TRBD2 matching over 7 bases. The V segment lost 3 bases and the J segment 6 bases; nucleotides outside the gene matches: 5. The CDR3 contains 14 residues. Germline V CDR1 and CDR2: MRHNA, SNTAGT. CDR3 sequence (DNA): TGTGCCAGCAGTGATCACGGGGAGGGCAATGAGCAGTTCTTC. It specifies CASSDHGEGNEQFF.

The rearrangement links TRBV12-3 or TRBV12-4 to TRBJ2-3, with 8 nucleotides matching TRBD1. There are 15 residues in the CDR3. Trimming removed 3 bases from V and 0 bases from J; junction bases left unmatched: 2. The CDR3 sequence: CASSLTGVSTDTQYF. The DNA for the CDR3 is TGTGCCAGCAGTTTGACAGGGGTGAGCACAGATACGCAGTATTTT.

This clonotype was seen repeatedly, ten times or more. CDR3 nucleotides: TGCGCCAGCATCCTCGATAGCGGGAGGCGAACCGGGGAGCTGTTTTTT. Translated, it gives CASILDSGRRTGELFF. The V gene is TRBV5-1, the J gene TRBJ2-2; 10 bases are a match to TRBD2. The junction had 10 bases not matched to a gene; V was cut back by 6 bases and J by 5 bases. Germline V gives CDR1 SGHRS, CDR2 YFSETQ. The CDR3 is made up of 16 amino acids.

This clonotype has ten or more counts. V and J are TRBV28 and TRBJ2-1, with 11 positions matching TRBD2. With V trimmed by 7 bases and J by 7 bases, 6 bases remained unmatched. This CDR3 region has 14 residues. The V gene's germline CDR1 is MDHEN and CDR2 SYDVKM. Here the CDR3 reads CASTRTSGYNEQFF. As DNA, the CDR3 is TGTGCCAGCACTCGGACTAGCGGGTATAATGAGCAGTTCTTC.

This clonotype was seen a handful of times. The chain couples TRBV28 to TRBJ1-5; no clear D. CDR3 length: 15 amino acids. V was trimmed by 5 bases and J by 0 bases, leaving 11 bases between them. Per the germline V gene, CDR1 is MDHEN and CDR2 is SYDVKM. The chain's CDR3 is CASSKQRYSNQPQHF. CDR3 DNA: TGTGCCAGCAGTAAACAGAGGTATAGCAATCAGCCCCAGCATTTT. The full variable domain, rest sourced from reference TRBV28 and TRBJ1-5, is DVKVTQSSRYLVKRTGEKVFLECVQDMDHENMFWYRQDPGLGLRLIYFSYDVKMKEKGDIPEGYSVSREKKERFSLILESASTNQTSMYLCASSKQRYSNQPQHFGDGTRLSIL.

The chain links TRBV3-1 to TRBJ2-1; D tentatively reads TRBD1 or TRBD2 (6 bases each). The CDR3 length is 15 residues. The V end lost 11 bases, the J end lost 8 bases, and 25 bases lay between the germline ends. The germline V gene encodes CDR1 LGHDT and CDR2 YNNKEL (reference sequence). The CDR3 DNA reads as TGTGCCTCCTGCCAAAGGAGGGGGGTTATGGATGAGCAGTTCTTC. Protein sequence: CASCQRRGVMDEQFF.

This clonotype was counted at least ten times. This sequence joins TRBV5-6 and TRBJ2-5; possible D gene TRBD2, 6 bases. CDR1 and CDR2 (germline): SGHDT, YYEEEE. Trimming pared 4 bases from V and 5 bases from J, leaving 18 bases between. This CDR3 spans 15 amino acids. CDR3 in amino acids: CASSLAGGAGETQYF. CDR3 nucleotide sequence: TGTGCCAGCAGCCTCGCAGGAGGGGCAGGGGAGACCCAGTACTTC.